A single T cell receptor beta chain is shown here with its context. The data stem from a study of blood T cell repertoires in COVID-19. Study information: COVID-19 samples from acute and convalescent phases originated in the United States, Italy and Spain. Sample material is recorded as cDNA or gDNA derived from T cells, B-cell-depleted T cells, or PBMCs.

V gave up 4 bases and J gave up 6 bases; unmatched junction bases: 6. The CDR3 spans 15 residues. CDR1 is MDHEN, CDR2 SYDVKM, per germline. Original processing methods: Counts of nucleated cells, estimated from reference gene primer amplification, were obtained. The assay was immunoSEQ multiplex PCR, and TCRdb's table has in-frame clones only and misses some. The V and J calls and clone size were taken over from that table, and D and trimming were inferred from the DNA. The sample has tens of thousands of clones; 75% to 95% are singletons. The rearrangement joins TRBV28 to TRBJ2-5; 12 positions agree with TRBD1. The sample taken for sequencing was peripheral blood. The source is a human donor with active COVID-19. The donor label of this sample is uncertain. This chain's CDR3 is CASSSSGTGGKTQYF. As DNA, the CDR3 is TGTGCCAGCAGTTCTTCCGGGACAGGGGGCAAGACCCAGTACTTC.